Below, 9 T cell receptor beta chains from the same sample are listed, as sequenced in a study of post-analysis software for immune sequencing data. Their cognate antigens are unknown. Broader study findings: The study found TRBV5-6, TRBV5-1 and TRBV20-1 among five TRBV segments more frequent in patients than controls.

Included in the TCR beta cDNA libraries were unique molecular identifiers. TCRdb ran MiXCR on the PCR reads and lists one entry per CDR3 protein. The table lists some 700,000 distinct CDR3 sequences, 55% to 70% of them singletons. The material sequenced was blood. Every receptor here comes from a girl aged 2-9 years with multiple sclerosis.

The CDR3 spells CASSNQGNEKLFF. The CDR3 nucleotides are TGTGCCAGCAGCAACCAGGGTAATGAAAAACTGTTTTTT. The chain recombines TRBV21-1 with TRBJ1-4; the D call of TRBD1 is as the table states it, not checked on the DNA. TRBV21-1 is a known pseudogene. CDR3 length equals 13 residues.

CDR3 sequence: CASSQDYGRSFQETQYF. The CDR3 nucleotides are TGCGCCAGCAGCCAAGATTACGGCAGGTCTTTCCAAGAGACCCAGTACTTC. The V and J genes are TRBV4-3 and TRBJ2-5, with unresolved D. V lost 0 bases to trimming and J lost 1 base, with 15 bases between them. CDR1 and CDR2 from the germline V gene are LGHNA and YSLEER. The length of the CDR3 is 17 residues.

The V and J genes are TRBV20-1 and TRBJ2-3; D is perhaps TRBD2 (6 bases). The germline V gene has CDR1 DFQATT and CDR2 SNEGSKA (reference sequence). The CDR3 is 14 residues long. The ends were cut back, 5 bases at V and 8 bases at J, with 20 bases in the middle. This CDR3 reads CSAESGGPGGTQYF. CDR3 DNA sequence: TGCAGTGCTGAATCCGGCGGGCCCGGGGGTACGCAGTATTTT.

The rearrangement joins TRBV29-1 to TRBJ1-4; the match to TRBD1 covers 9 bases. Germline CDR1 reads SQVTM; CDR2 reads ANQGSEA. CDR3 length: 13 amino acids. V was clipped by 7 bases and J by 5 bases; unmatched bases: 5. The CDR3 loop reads CSAIGQGNEKLFF. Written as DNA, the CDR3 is TGCAGCGCAATAGGACAGGGGAATGAAAAACTGTTTTTT. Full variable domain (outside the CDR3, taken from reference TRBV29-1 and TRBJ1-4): SAVISQKPSRDICQRGTSLTIQCQVDSQVTMMFWYRQQPGQSLTLIATANQGSEATYESGFVIDKFPISRPNLTFSTLTVSNMSPEDSSIYLCSAIGQGNEKLFFGSGTQLSVL.

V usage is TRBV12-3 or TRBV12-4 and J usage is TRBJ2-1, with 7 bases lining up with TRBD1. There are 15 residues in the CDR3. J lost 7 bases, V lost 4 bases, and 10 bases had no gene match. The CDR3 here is CASSSQGEPSNEQFF. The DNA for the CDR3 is TGTGCCAGCAGTTCTCAGGGGGAGCCTAGTAATGAGCAGTTCTTC.

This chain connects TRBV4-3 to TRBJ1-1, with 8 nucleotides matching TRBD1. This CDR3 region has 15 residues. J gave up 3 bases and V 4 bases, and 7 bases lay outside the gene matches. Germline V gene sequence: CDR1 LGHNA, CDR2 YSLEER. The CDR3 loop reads CASSPNRGRDTEAFF. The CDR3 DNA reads TGCGCCAGCAGCCCGAACAGGGGGAGAGACACTGAAGCTTTCTTT.

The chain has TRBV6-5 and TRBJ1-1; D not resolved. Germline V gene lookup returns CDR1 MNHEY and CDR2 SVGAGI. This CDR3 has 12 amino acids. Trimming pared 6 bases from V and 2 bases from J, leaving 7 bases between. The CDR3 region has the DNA TGTGCCAGCAGGGACCCAAACACTGAAGCTTTCTTT. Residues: CASRDPNTEAFF.

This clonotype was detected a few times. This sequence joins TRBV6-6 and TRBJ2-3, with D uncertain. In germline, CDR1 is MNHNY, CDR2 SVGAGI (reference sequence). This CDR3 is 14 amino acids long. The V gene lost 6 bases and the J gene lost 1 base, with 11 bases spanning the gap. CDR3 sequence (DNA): TGTGCCAGCAGGGGTCTTCTACGCACAGATACGCAGTATTTT. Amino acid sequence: CASRGLLRTDTQYF.

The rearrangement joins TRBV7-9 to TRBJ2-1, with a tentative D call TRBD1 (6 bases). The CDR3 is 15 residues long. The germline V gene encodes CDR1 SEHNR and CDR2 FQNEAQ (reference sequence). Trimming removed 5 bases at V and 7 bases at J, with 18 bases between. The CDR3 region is CASSKLPQGLNEQFF. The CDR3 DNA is TGTGCCAGCAGCAAACTCCCACAGGGATTGAATGAGCAGTTCTTC.